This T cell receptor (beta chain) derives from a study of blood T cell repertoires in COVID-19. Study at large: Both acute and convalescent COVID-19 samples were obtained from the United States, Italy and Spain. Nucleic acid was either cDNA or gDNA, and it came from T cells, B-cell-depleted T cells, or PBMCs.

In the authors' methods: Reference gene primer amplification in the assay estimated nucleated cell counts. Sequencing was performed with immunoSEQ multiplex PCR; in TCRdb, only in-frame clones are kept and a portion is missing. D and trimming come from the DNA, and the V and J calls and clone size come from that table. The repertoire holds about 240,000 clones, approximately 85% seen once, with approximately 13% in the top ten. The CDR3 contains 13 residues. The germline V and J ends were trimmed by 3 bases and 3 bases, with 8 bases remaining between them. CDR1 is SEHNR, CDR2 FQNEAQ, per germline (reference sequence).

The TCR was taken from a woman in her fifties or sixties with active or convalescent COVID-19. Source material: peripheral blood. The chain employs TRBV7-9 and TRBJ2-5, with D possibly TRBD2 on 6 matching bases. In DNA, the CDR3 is TGTGCCAGCAGCTTCGGGAGAAAAGAGACCCAGTACTTC. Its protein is CASSFGRKETQYF. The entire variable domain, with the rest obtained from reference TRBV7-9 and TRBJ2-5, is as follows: DTGVSQNPRHKITKRGQNVTFRCDPISEHNRLYWYRQTLGQGPEFLTYFQNEAQLEKSRLLSDRFSAERPKGSFSTLEIQRTEQGDSAMYLCASSFGRKETQYFGPGTRLLVL.